This T cell receptor beta chain was found in a study of blood T cell repertoires in COVID-19. Germline-derived CDR1 and CDR2 are KGHDR and SFDVKD. This CDR3 spans 17 amino acids. The V end was cut by 4 bases, the J end by 6 bases, with 20 bases between. The protocol was immunoSEQ multiplex PCR, while the TCRdb copy is restricted to in-frame clones and leaves out a portion. The repertoire consists of under 300,000 clones, with 75% to 90% occurring once and the leading ten covering under 3%. Sequenced: PBMCs or T cells enriched from blood (not recorded which). The chain employs TRBV24-1 and TRBJ2-2, with a tentative D call TRBD1 (6 bases). The sequence was obtained from a woman between 18 and 29 years old who had recovered from COVID-19. This CDR3 reads CATSDARDNIGPGELFF. The CDR3 nucleotides are TGTGCCACCAGTGACGCCCGGGACAATATAGGACCCGGGGAGCTGTTTTTT.